This T cell receptor beta chain was sequenced for a study of T cells in Graves' hyperthyroidism and ophthalmopathy. Across the study: At initial diagnosis, before any treatment had begun, peripheral blood was obtained. The study's findings and limits: Most thyroid clonotypes expanded above 0.001 were also detected in blood.

The germline V and J ends were trimmed by 1 base and 0 bases, with 7 bases remaining between them. The CDR3 has 15 residues. Germline V lookup: CDR1 LGHDT, CDR2 YNNKEL (reference sequence). This clonotype appeared a few times. The antigen is unknown. TCR beta CDR3 regions were amplified from RNA. During a first-round RT-PCR of the TCR CDR3, the HTBI primer set was used. MiXCR, applied by TCRdb to the multiplex PCR reads, yields one record per CDR3 protein. The sample lists roughly 570,000 distinct CDR3 sequences, approximately 14% occurring once. Those patients with uncontrolled infection, other autoimmune disease, pregnancy or lactation were excluded.

The chain combines TRBV3-1 with TRBJ1-5, with D unresolved. Sequencing was carried out using blood. This receptor was identified in a woman in her 30s with Graves' hyperthyroidism. Here the CDR3 DNA reads TGTGCCAGCAGCCAAGGGGAATATAGCAATCAGCCCCAGCATTTT. Amino acids: CASSQGEYSNQPQHF.